These T cell receptor beta chains were read from a single sample in a study of T cell therapy after organ transplantation. These receptors have no known antigen. Assay: immunoSEQ multiplex PCR; the TCRdb copy retains only in-frame clones and omits some. The table has approximately 52,000 clones, roughly 93% seen once. This sample comprised CD8+ T cells from blood, obtained before autologous CMV-specific T cell therapy. The receptors stem from a human patient who had received a solid organ transplant and had CMV disease. Both conserved end residues are part of each CDR3. The order of the fields is V gene, clone size, J gene, D gene, CDR3 protein, CDR3 DNA. The D gene is left open where the match is weak. The listing skips clone size in some rows; elsewhere it reads once, few, many or a size class.

TRBV11-2,once,TRBJ2-1,TRBD2,CASSLFSGIDEQFF,TGTGCCAGCAGCTTGTTTAGCGGGATTGATGAGCAGTTCTTC
TRBV6-5,-,TRBJ1-2,TRBD1,CASRPTDRGRGYTF,TGTGCCAGCAGGCCGACGGACAGGGGAAGAGGCTACACCTTC
TRBV5-1,-,TRBJ2-7,-,CASSLRAGRRYDEQYF,TGCGCCAGCAGTTTAAGAGCAGGGCGGAGATACGACGAGCAGTACTTC
TRBV19,-,TRBJ1-5,-,CASSTPGQGNQPQHF,TGTGCCAGTAGTACCCCGGGACAAGGGAATCAGCCCCAGCATTTT
TRBV10-1,-,TRBJ2-7,-,CASSESNIAYEQYF,TGCGCCAGCAGTGAGTCTAACATCGCCTACGAGCAGTACTTC
TRBV7-9,-,TRBJ2-4,TRBD1,CASSAGTGWGELAKNIQYF,TGTGCCAGCAGCGCCGGGACAGGGTGGGGGGAACTAGCCAAAAACATTCAGTACTTC
TRBV6-5,-,TRBJ2-7,-,CASSSGPLELYEQYF,TGTGCCAGCAGTTCCGGTCCCCTCGAACTCTACGAGCAGTACTTC
TRBV2,-,TRBJ2-7,-,CASKPGIEIYEQYF,TGTGCCAGCAAACCCGGCATAGAGATCTACGAGCAGTACTTC
TRBV5-3,-,TRBJ1-1,-,CARSPPGGTHRDRAFF,TGTGCCAGAAGCCCGCCAGGAGGGACACACAGGGATAGAGCTTTCTTT
TRBV2,-,TRBJ2-7,TRBD1,CASSELRTGGFDEQYF,TGTGCCAGCAGTGAACTCCGGACAGGGGGCTTCGACGAGCAGTACTTC
TRBV7-8,-,TRBJ2-7,TRBD2,CASSLGTRYEQYF,TGTGCCAGCAGTTTGGGGACTAGGTACGAGCAGTACTTC
TRBV9,-,TRBJ1-3,-,CASSVDGLSGNTIYF,TGTGCCAGCAGCGTGGACGGCCTCTCTGGAAACACCATATATTTT
TRBV13,-,TRBJ2-7,-,CASSFALGGSYEQYF,TGTGCCAGCAGCTTCGCCCTCGGGGGCTCCTACGAGCAGTACTTC
TRBV6-5,-,TRBJ1-5,TRBD1,CASRPADRVDQPQHF,TGTGCCAGCAGACCCGCCGACAGGGTAGATCAGCCCCAGCATTTT
TRBV7-8,once,TRBJ2-7,-,CASSLAGEQYF,TGTGCCAGCAGCTTAGCGGGCGAGCAGTACTTC
TRBV14,-,TRBJ2-1,-,CASSQGGLSSYNEQFF,TGTGCCAGCAGCCAAGGGGGACTGAGCTCCTACAATGAGCAGTTCTTC
TRBV13,-,TRBJ2-2,-,CASSNSWGDTTGELFF,TGTGCCAGCTCCAATTCGTGGGGGGACACTACCGGGGAGCTGTTTTTT
TRBV4-1,-,TRBJ2-7,TRBD1,CASSQWDRESYEQYF,TGCGCCAGCAGCCAATGGGACAGGGAATCCTACGAGCAGTACTTC
TRBV9,-,TRBJ1-2,-,CASSVATGGPSEGYTF,TGTGCCAGCAGCGTAGCTACTGGAGGCCCCTCGGAAGGCTACACCTTC
TRBV29-1,-,TRBJ1-4,-,CSVKGENVEKLFF,TGCAGCGTAAAAGGGGAAAACGTCGAAAAACTGTTTTTT
TRBV18,-,TRBJ2-1,-,CASSPPFDDEQFF,TGTGCCAGCTCACCACCTTTTGACGATGAGCAGTTCTTC
TRBV14,-,TRBJ2-1,-,CASSPQAYNEQFF,TGTGCCAGCAGCCCCCAAGCCTACAATGAGCAGTTCTTC
TRBV5-5,-,TRBJ2-3,-,CASSLRGRATDTQYF,TGTGCCAGCAGCCTTAGGGGCAGGGCCACAGATACGCAGTATTTT